This is a list of T cell receptor beta chains from one sample in a study of T cells of healthy individuals. TCRdb itself ran the 5' RACE reads through MiXCR, one entry per CDR3 protein. The sample shows about 57,000 distinct CDR3 sequences, about 17% of them seen only once. All receptors derive from a human donor in good health. Each CDR3 is given with its conserved first and last residue. A D gene is named only where the DNA matches it firmly. The size of a clone is reported for some rows only, either as once, few or many, or as a class for expanded clones.

TRBV24-1	16	-	TRBJ1-5	-	CATSDPQGFRNQPQHF	TGTGCCACCAGTGATCCCCAGGGATTTCGCAATCAGCCCCAGCATTTT
TRBV29-1	15	-	TRBJ2-2	-	CSVEDHRRNTGELFF	TGCAGCGTTGAAGATCATCGCCGGAACACCGGGGAGCTGTTTTTT
TRBV5-1	12	-	TRBJ1-6	-	CASSLPNSPLHF	TGCGCCAGCAGCTTGCCTAATTCACCCCTCCACTTT
TRBV23-1	15	many	TRBJ1-5	-	CASSPHPGGDLYQHF	TGCGCCAGCAGCCCACATCCCGGGGGCGATCTCTATCAGCATTTT
TRBV5-1	14	-	TRBJ1-5	TRBD1	CASRPGQESQPQHF	TGCGCCAGCAGGCCGGGACAGGAATCTCAGCCCCAGCATTTT
TRBV29-1	16	many	TRBJ2-3	TRBD2	CSVEIAGRRSTDTQYF	TGCAGCGTTGAGATAGCGGGACGTAGGAGCACAGATACGCAGTATTTT
TRBV20-1	10	few	TRBJ2-1	-	CSASAREQFF	TGCAGTGCGAGTGCACGGGAGCAGTTCTTC
TRBV4-2	16	few	TRBJ2-2	-	CASSLSGTQLDGELFF	TGTGCCAGCAGCCTCTCCGGGACTCAGCTCGACGGGGAGCTGTTTTTT
TRBV9	14	-	TRBJ2-1	-	CASSASRGYNEQFF	TGTGCCAGCAGCGCGTCGCGGGGTTACAATGAGCAGTTCTTC
TRBV20-1	13	-	TRBJ1-5	-	CSASNQGRQPQHF	TGCAGTGCTAGCAATCAGGGGCGGCAGCCCCAGCATTTT
TRBV12-5	12	-	TRBJ2-5	TRBD2	CASGTEMTSEDF	TGTGCTAGTGGTACCGAAATGACTAGCGAGGACTTC
TRBV28	15	-	TRBJ1-2	TRBD1	CASISPGQGYYGYTF	TGTGCCAGCATTAGCCCGGGACAGGGATACTATGGCTACACCTTC
TRBV20-1	14	many	TRBJ2-5	TRBD2	CSARAIAGGETQYF	TGCAGTGCTAGAGCCATCGCGGGAGGGGAGACCCAGTACTTC
TRBV14	15	medium-sized	TRBJ2-1	-	CASSGGGPRPNEQFF	TGTGCCAGCAGTGGCGGAGGGCCACGACCCAATGAGCAGTTCTTC
TRBV7-2	14	few	TRBJ2-2	TRBD1	CASSRTGATGELFF	TGTGCCAGCAGCCGGACAGGGGCCACCGGGGAGCTGTTTTTT
TRBV20-1	14	few	TRBJ1-1	TRBD1	CSASTGTVNTEAFF	TGCAGTGCTTCGACCGGGACAGTGAACACTGAAGCTTTCTTT
TRBV20-1	17	-	TRBJ2-3	TRBD2	CSARDPGLAGGAGTQYF	TGCAGTGCTAGAGATCCCGGACTAGCGGGGGGGGCCGGTACGCAGTATTTT
TRBV20-1	12	-	TRBJ2-3	-	CSASAGTDTQYF	TGCAGTGCTAGCGCTGGCACAGATACGCAGTATTTT
TRBV29-1	12	-	TRBJ2-5	-	CSVGTTQETQYF	TGCAGCGTTGGGACGACCCAAGAGACCCAGTACTTC
TRBV6-1	16	many	TRBJ2-5	TRBD2	CASSVLAGGGQETQYF	TGTGCCAGCAGTGTACTAGCGGGGGGCGGTCAAGAGACCCAGTACTTC
TRBV4-1	18	-	TRBJ2-7	TRBD1	CASSQEGRWTGSWYEQYF	TGCGCCAGCAGCCAAGAAGGTAGATGGACAGGGAGCTGGTACGAGCAGTACTTC
TRBV7-8	14	-	TRBJ2-1	TRBD1	CASSLVGQVKEQFF	TGTGCCAGCAGCTTAGTGGGACAGGTGAAAGAGCAGTTCTTC
TRBV20-1	15	many	TRBJ1-5	-	CSASNGRSSNQPQHF	TGCAGTGCTAGTAACGGGCGGTCTAGCAATCAGCCCCAGCATTTT
TRBV11-2	15	many	TRBJ1-2	-	CASTQTISVNYGYTF	TGTGCCAGCACCCAAACCATATCAGTTAACTATGGCTACACCTTC
TRBV10-3	14	-	TRBJ2-7	-	CAITEREETYEQYF	TGTGCCATCACCGAAAGGGAGGAGACCTACGAGCAGTACTTC
TRBV7-2	16	many	TRBJ2-5	-	CASSPLVGAAQETQYF	TGTGCCAGCAGCCCGTTGGTCGGTGCAGCCCAAGAGACCCAGTACTTC
TRBV7-2	15	few	TRBJ2-5	TRBD1	CASSLQGAPQETQYF	TGTGCCAGCAGTCTACAGGGGGCGCCCCAAGAGACCCAGTACTTC
TRBV20-1	10	many	TRBJ2-7	-	CSASNYEQYF	TGCAGTGCTAGTAACTACGAGCAGTACTTC
TRBV7-2	15	-	TRBJ2-1	-	CASSRQVHSYNEQFF	TGTGCCAGCAGCCGACAGGTTCATTCTTACAATGAGCAGTTCTTC
TRBV19	16	many	TRBJ2-1	-	CASSISAGMGKNEQFF	TGTGCCAGTAGTATTTCCGCGGGAATGGGGAAAAATGAGCAGTTCTTC
TRBV28	12	-	TRBJ2-7	-	CASSSVSYEQYF	TGTGCCAGCAGTTCTGTTAGTTACGAGCAGTACTTC
TRBV12-3/TRBV12-4	15	many	TRBJ1-5	TRBD1	CASSSSGGANQPQHF	TGTGCCAGCAGTTCCTCAGGGGGCGCCAATCAGCCCCAGCATTTT
TRBV28	15	-	TRBJ1-6	-	CASSQRGSYNSPLHF	TGTGCCAGCAGTCAGAGGGGGTCCTATAATTCACCCCTCCACTTT
TRBV12-3/TRBV12-4	14	few	TRBJ1-2	-	CASSGYRDGYGYTF	TGTGCCAGCAGCGGATACAGGGACGGCTATGGCTACACCTTC
TRBV4-3	17	-	TRBJ2-2	-	CASSQDPGTAGAGELFF	TGCGCCAGCAGCCAAGATCCTGGGACAGCGGGCGCCGGGGAGCTGTTTTTT
TRBV7-8	14	few	TRBJ1-2	-	CASSLFDEGGGYTF	TGTGCCAGCAGCTTATTCGATGAGGGAGGCGGCTACACCTTC
TRBV7-9	16	-	TRBJ2-3	-	CASSLYIAEGTDTQYF	TGTGCCAGCAGCCTCTACATAGCGGAGGGCACAGATACGCAGTATTTT
TRBV6-5	15	few	TRBJ2-7	TRBD1	CASSGERQGSYEQYF	TGTGCCAGCAGTGGGGAGAGACAGGGTTCCTACGAGCAGTACTTC
TRBV19	11	-	TRBJ1-5	TRBD1	CASSMGQTQHF	TGTGCCAGTAGTATGGGACAGACCCAGCATTTT
TRBV12-3/TRBV12-4	13	few	TRBJ2-7	TRBD2	CASSFWGGNEQYF	TGTGCCAGCAGTTTCTGGGGAGGGAACGAGCAGTACTTC
TRBV20-1	12	many	TRBJ2-7	TRBD2	CSASGGAGEQYF	TGCAGTGCTAGCGGGGGGGCCGGGGAGCAGTACTTC
TRBV29-1	13	-	TRBJ2-2	-	CSVGRGLTGELFF	TGCAGCGTTGGCAGGGGTCTCACCGGGGAGCTGTTTTTT
TRBV12-3/TRBV12-4	14	many	TRBJ2-5	-	CASSFRDPQETQYF	TGTGCCAGCAGTTTCCGGGACCCCCAAGAGACCCAGTACTTC
TRBV19	16	many	TRBJ2-3	TRBD1	CASSISLGQGTDTQYF	TGTGCCAGTAGTATTAGTCTGGGACAGGGCACAGATACGCAGTATTTT
TRBV4-1	16	few	TRBJ2-3	-	CASSQAATRGTDTQYF	TGCGCCAGCAGCCAAGCAGCTACTAGAGGCACAGATACGCAGTATTTT
TRBV19	15	-	TRBJ2-7	TRBD2	CASGTSGGGSYEQYF	TGTGCCAGCGGGACTAGCGGGGGGGGATCCTACGAGCAGTACTTC